The sequence of this T cell receptor beta chain was determined in a study of cytomegalovirus exposure and HLA in healthy donors. In regard to this clone: Its antigen remains unidentified.

Per germline, CDR1 LNHNV and CDR2 YYDKDF (reference sequence). The CDR3 totals 13 residues. Trimming took off 0 bases at V and 6 bases at J, with 7 bases between the two ends. Study-level results: Several of the most significant clusters appeared, in a later analysis, to be linked to common viral pathogens. It is likely that the observed cluster of highly shared sequence variants was a sequencing artifact.

PCR primers comprised 60 Vbeta and 13 Jbeta primers. The method was immunoSEQ multiplex PCR; TCRdb's version includes in-frame clones alone and lacks a portion of them. The table has 100,000 to 150,000 clones, approximately 80% seen once. All donors participated as healthy donors of bone marrow. The TCR was taken from a woman younger than 35 in good health and CMV-seronegative. This rearrangement joins TRBV15 to TRBJ2-3; tentative D call: TRBD2 (6 bases). Sequenced sample: PBMCs. CDR3 DNA sequence: TGTGCCACCAGCAGAGATCGGGGGGATACGCAGTATTTT. Translation gives CATSRDRGDTQYF.